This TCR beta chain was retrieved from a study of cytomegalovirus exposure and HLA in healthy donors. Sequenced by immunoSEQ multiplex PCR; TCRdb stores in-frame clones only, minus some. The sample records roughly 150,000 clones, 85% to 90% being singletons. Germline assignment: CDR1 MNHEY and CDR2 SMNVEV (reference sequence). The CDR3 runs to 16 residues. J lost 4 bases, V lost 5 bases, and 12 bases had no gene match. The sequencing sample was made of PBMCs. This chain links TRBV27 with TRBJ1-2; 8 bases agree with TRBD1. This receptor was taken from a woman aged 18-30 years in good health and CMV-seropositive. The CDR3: CASSPKSPTGGYGYTF. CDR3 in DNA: TGTGCCAGCAGTCCAAAATCTCCCACAGGGGGCTATGGCTACACCTTC.